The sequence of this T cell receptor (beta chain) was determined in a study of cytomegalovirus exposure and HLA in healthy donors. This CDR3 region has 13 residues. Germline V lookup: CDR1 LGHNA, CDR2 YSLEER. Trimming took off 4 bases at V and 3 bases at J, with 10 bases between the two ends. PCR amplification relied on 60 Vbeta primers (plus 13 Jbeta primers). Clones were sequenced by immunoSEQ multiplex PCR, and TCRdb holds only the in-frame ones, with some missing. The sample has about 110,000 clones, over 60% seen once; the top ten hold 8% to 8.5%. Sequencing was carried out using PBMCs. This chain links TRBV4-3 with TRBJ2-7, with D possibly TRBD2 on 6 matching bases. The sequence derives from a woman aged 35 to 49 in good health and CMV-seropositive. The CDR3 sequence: CASSRGGGYEQYF. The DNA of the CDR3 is TGCGCCAGCAGCCGTGGGGGAGGCTACGAGCAGTACTTC.